The present entry profiles one T cell receptor (beta chain) with its context. Its cognate antigen is unknown. This record belongs to a study of shared clonotypes between healthy human individuals. Notes on the study in general: Despite large depth, rarefaction showed incomplete sorted-subset sequencing.

Germline V gene sequence: CDR1 SGHRS, CDR2 YFSETQ. The CDR3 consists of 15 residues. The V segment lost 4 bases and the J segment 3 bases; nucleotides outside the gene matches: 7. The table came from immunoSEQ multiplex PCR; TCRdb's copy has only in-frame clones and leaves some out. This sample has about 1.5 million clones; around 98% occur once, and the top ten carry approximately 0.45%. Sequencing was done on a sample of naive CD4+ T cells sorted from blood. Subset reported: CD45RA+ positively selected. The receptor's source is a young man in good health. The chain combines TRBV5-1 with TRBJ2-7; 10 bases are shared with TRBD1. As DNA, the CDR3 is TGCGCCAGCAGCCTACCGGGACAGGGGTACTACGAGCAGTACTTC. Translation gives CASSLPGQGYYEQYF.